A selection of T cell receptor beta chains follows, all from one sample in a study of blood T cells in healthy people across ages. TCRdb passed the 5' RACE reads through MiXCR, listing each CDR3 protein once. The data hold over a million distinct CDR3 sequences, with 35% to 55% observed a single time. The material sequenced was blood. These receptors all stem from a woman aged 55-70 years in good health. CDR3s include the opening cysteine and the closing phenylalanine or tryptophan. The order of the fields is V gene, clone size, D gene, J gene, CDR3 protein, CDR3 DNA. D genes are given only for firm matches. Clone size is stated in some rows and not others, as once, few, many or a class when expanded.

>TRBV12-3/TRBV12-4|few|.|TRBJ2-7
CASSSQGTSYEQYF
TGTGCCAGCAGTTCACAGGGTACGAGCTACGAGCAGTACTTC
>TRBV3-1|.|TRBD2|TRBJ2-7
CASSGTSFREQYF
TGTGCCAGCAGTGGGACTAGTTTTCGCGAGCAGTACTTC
>TRBV15|.|.|TRBJ2-5
CATSGFEGPRETQYF
TGTGCCACCAGCGGCTTCGAGGGACCAAGAGAGACCCAGTACTTC
>TRBV4-1|few|.|TRBJ2-5
CASSQGLEEQYF
TGCGCCAGCAGCCAAGGGTTAGAGGAACAGTACTTC
>TRBV20-1|few|TRBD1|TRBJ2-7
CSARGLRGLGEQYF
TGCAGTGCTAGAGGACTCAGGGGGTTGGGTGAGCAGTACTTC
>TRBV27|.|TRBD2|TRBJ2-2
CASSLIDRGSRELFF
TGTGCCAGCAGTTTAATTGACCGCGGGAGCCGGGAGCTGTTTTTT
>TRBV6-6|.|.|TRBJ2-4
CASSHGLETKNIQYF
TGTGCCAGCAGTCACGGGTTGGAGACCAAAAACATTCAGTACTTC
>TRBV27|few|TRBD2|TRBJ2-1
CASSLGGREYNEQFF
TGTGCCAGCAGTTTAGGAGGGCGGGAGTACAATGAGCAGTTCTTC
>TRBV4-1|many|.|TRBJ2-6
CASSRGSPLGANVLTF
TGCGCCAGCAGCCGAGGTAGTCCCTTAGGGGCCAACGTCCTGACTTTC
>TRBV6-1|.|.|TRBJ2-7
CASSVPQVPPYEQYF
TGTGCCAGCAGTGTCCCTCAGGTACCCCCCTACGAGCAGTACTTC
>TRBV7-9|.|TRBD2|TRBJ2-7
CASSFGTSAYNEQYF
TGTGCCAGCAGTTTCGGGACTAGCGCCTACAATGAGCAGTACTTC
>TRBV3-1|many|.|TRBJ2-5
CASSPIKETQYF
TGTGCCAGCAGCCCCATTAAAGAGACCCAGTACTTC
>TRBV12-3/TRBV12-4|.|TRBD1|TRBJ2-7
CASRIDRGLSYEQYF
TGTGCCAGCAGGATAGACAGGGGGCTGTCCTACGAGCAGTACTTC